Below, one T cell receptor (beta chain) is given with its context. This clonotype was seen many times. Its antigen remains unidentified. Base qualities are missing; no much larger clone stands one base away. Receptors were amplified or captured by 5' RACE. Data came from an Illumina HiSeq 2500. A second roughly 6 to 12 cycle PCR used a sample-barcoded 5' primer and a J-beta primer mix. A unique molecular identifier was introduced onto each TCR beta cDNA molecule by a template-switch 5' adaptor carrying 12 random nucleotides. At least 2.5 million CDR3-containing paired-end reads were obtained from each sample. The Mint cDNA synthesis kit, primed by a TRBC-specific oligonucleotide, was used to synthesize first-strand cDNA from all RNA. After uracil-DNA glycosylase treatment, a first 18-cycle PCR used universal primers M1SS and BC2_uni_R on all cDNA. The published analysis was carried out like this. For normalization, 1 million high-quality reads were randomly selected from each sample, with every read carrying a distinct molecular identifier. Reads sharing molecular identifiers were discarded rather than binned into consensus sequences. MiTCR, set to a Q25 quality threshold and the strictest error-elimination algorithm, was used for CDR3 identification, clonotype clustering and error correction. A nonparametric unseen species model with Euler transformation was used to estimate lower-bound total TCR beta diversity. TCRdb reanalyzed the raw reads on its own, using fastp at Q25 for trimming and MiXCR for clone calling, and kept in-frame beta chains. Each record represents a unique CDR3 protein, reported with the most common genes and DNA among its rows. In this record, the V and J calls reflect TCRdb's handling and not the investigators' own analysis. The sample table records around 1,500,000 distinct CDR3 sequences; roughly 27% of these occur just once. The leading ten clones occupy approximately 7.7% of the sample.

The sample is drawn from a study of blood T cells in healthy people across ages (dated by TCRdb to between 2015 and 2016). Turning to the overall study: Template switching captured roughly one uniquely barcoded TCR beta cDNA molecule per two T cells in model experiments. Using deep sequencing normalized with unique cDNA molecular identifiers, the study measured how TCR beta repertoire diversity changes with age. The donors were divided into four age groups: young (average approximately 17 years), middle-aged (approximately 41), aged (62) and long-lived (around 87). To avoid experimental bias, donors of different ages were spread randomly across the sequencing lanes. For two donors (one aged 18 to 29 and one aged 80 or older), the study analyzed two additional independent replicas of 1 million unique cDNA reads from the same blood draw.

The germline V gene (reference sequence) provides CDR1 SEHNR and CDR2 FQNEAQ. The CDR3 runs 12 residues from the cysteine to the phenylalanine. This entry keeps only the CDR3 DNA: 36 bases, framed from base 1. From V the trimming removes 7 bases and from J it removes 6 bases, while the gene matches leave 6 bases of the junction unaccounted for. Donors were about 36 systemically healthy Caucasian individuals from Russia aged 6 to 90 years. Each donor gave roughly 9.5 milliliters of peripheral blood, collected into EDTA-treated Vacutainer tubes. Ficoll-Paque density-gradient centrifugation was used to isolate PBMCs, with at least 6 million obtained per sample. Total RNA was extracted from PBMCs with Trizol reagent, with at least 5.5 micrograms obtained per sample. For every donor, flow cytometry on a PBMC aliquot measured the percentage of naive CD45RAhigh/CD27high T cells. The paper as a whole reports these results and caveats: Conclusive comparison of naive and antigen-experienced compartments was prevented by the profiling of bulk unsorted PBMCs. A strong correlation was found between observed TCR beta diversity and the percentage of naive T cells measured by flow cytometry. Compared with the aged group, the long-lived group had more naive CD4+ T cells, fewer expanded clones and increased TCR diversity, suggesting age selection. The CMV infection status of donors was not known, potentially confounding age-related changes in expanded clonotypes. As age increased, observed TCR beta diversity per million T cells dropped in a roughly linear way, and a significant reduction was already evident by age 40. Total diversity estimates from one million sequenced T cells were considered lower bounds and underestimates.

Sequenced: blood. The sequence derives from a woman aged 25 to 39 in good health. This chain is built from TRBV7-9 and TRBJ2-7; 7 bases in the junction line up with TRBD1. This receptor carries the CDR3 CASTRDRAEQYF. The nucleotides are TGTGCCAGCACCAGAGACAGGGCCGAGCAGTACTTC.